The 25 T cell receptor beta chains listed next were all sequenced from one sample in a study of T cells in Graves' hyperthyroidism and ophthalmopathy. The CDR3 regions of TCR beta were amplified from RNA transcripts. TCR CDR3 underwent first-round RT-PCR with the HTBI primer set. TCRdb used MiXCR to reprocess the multiplex PCR reads, holding one entry per CDR3 protein. The data hold around 600,000 distinct CDR3 sequences, with 14% observed a single time. Sequencing used blood. Receptors were obtained from a woman in her fifties or sixties with Graves' ophthalmopathy.

This clonotype was seen at least ten times. The chain links TRBV28 to TRBJ2-1, with D unclear. Germline V lookup: CDR1 MDHEN, CDR2 SYDVKM. The CDR3 length is 15 residues. V was clipped by 3 bases and J by 0 bases, with 9 bases between them. Written as DNA, the CDR3 is TGTGCCAGCAGTTTCCCCGAAAGCTCCTACAATGAGCAGTTCTTC. It yields the protein CASSFPESSYNEQFF.

The chain recombines TRBV20-1 with TRBJ2-7; D is possibly TRBD1 (6 bases). Deletions cut 3 bases from V and 4 bases from J, with 16 bases between. Germline lookup yields CDR1 DFQATT and CDR2 SNEGSKA (reference sequence). CDR3 length equals 14 residues. In nucleotides, the CDR3 is TGCAGTGCTAGGGGGGCTCTGAGTACATACGAGCAGTACTTC. It codes for CSARGALSTYEQYF.

This clonotype was seen a few times. V is TRBV4-3 and J is TRBJ2-7; D remains unclear. Germline values: CDR1 LGHNA, CDR2 YSLEER. The CDR3 runs 15 residues. The V gene lost 1 base and the J gene lost 4 bases, with 14 bases spanning the gap. CDR3 loop: CASSQGTETTYEQYF. For the CDR3, the DNA is TGCGCCAGCAGCCAAGGGACCGAAACCACTTACGAGCAGTACTTC.

The J gene is TRBJ1-5, the V gene TRBV19; D remains ambiguous. Trimming removed 3 bases at V and 2 bases at J, with 8 bases between. Germline V lookup: CDR1 LNHDA, CDR2 SQIVND (reference sequence). The CDR3 loop spans 14 amino acids. The CDR3: CASSIVLGNQPQHF. For the CDR3, the DNA is TGTGCCAGTAGTATTGTCCTGGGCAATCAGCCCCAGCATTTT.

This clonotype was detected only a few times. The chain couples TRBV4-2 to TRBJ2-2; no clear D. There are 17 residues in the CDR3. V lost 0 bases to trimming and J lost 0 bases, with 11 bases between them. In germline, CDR1 is LGHNA, CDR2 YNFKEQ. The CDR3 reads CASSQDSSSANTGELFF. The DNA of the CDR3 is TGTGCCAGCAGCCAAGATTCCAGTTCCGCGAACACCGGGGAGCTGTTTTTT.

On this clonotype: A much larger clone is a single base away; this may be a read error. V is TRBV7-2 and J is TRBJ2-7, with D perhaps given as TRBD1 or TRBD2 (5 bases each). The CDR3 covers 13 residues. The V and J ends lost 8 bases and 0 bases respectively, with 11 bases between them. Germline CDR1 SGHTA, CDR2 FQGNSA. CDR3 nucleotides: TGTGCCAGCGGGAGACAGAGCTCCTACGAGCAGTACTTC. This codes for CASGRQSSYEQYF. The whole variable domain, remainder taken from reference TRBV7-2 and TRBJ2-7, is GAGVSQSPSNKVTEKGKDVELRCDPISGHTALYWYRQSLGQGLEFLIYFQGNSAPDKSGLPSDRFSAERTGGSVSTLTIQRTQQEDSAVYLCASGRQSSYEQYFGPGTRLTVT.

This clonotype occurred many times. The chain is built from TRBV12-3 or TRBV12-4 and TRBJ2-3, with TRBD1 as a possible D gene (6 bases). The CDR3 consists of 15 residues. V shed 3 bases and J shed 5 bases, with 15 bases lying between them. CDR3 sequence (DNA): TGTGCCAGCAGTTTTTTCACAGGGTCAGGAGATACGCAGTATTTT. Its protein is CASSFFTGSGDTQYF.

This sequence joins TRBV7-9 and TRBJ2-5, with D tentatively TRBD1 (5 bases). Trimming left V 5 bases short and J 2 bases short, with 12 bases between. Germline assignment: CDR1 SEHNR and CDR2 FQNEAQ (reference sequence). The CDR3 is made up of 14 amino acids. The CDR3 region is CASSHVTAQETQYF. The CDR3 DNA is TGTGCCAGCAGCCATGTGACAGCTCAAGAGACCCAGTACTTC.

This clonotype has ten or more counts. The genes are TRBV20-1 and TRBJ2-5; tentative D call: TRBD1 (7 bases). This CDR3 has 14 residues. CDR1 is DFQATT, CDR2 SNEGSKA, per germline (reference sequence). V was pared by 2 bases and J by 5 bases, with 15 bases between. The CDR3 DNA is TGCAGTGCTAGATTTTCGACAGGGAGGGAGACCCAGTACTTC. Its translation: CSARFSTGRETQYF.

This clonotype was counted at least ten times. The J gene is TRBJ2-7, the V gene TRBV12-3 or TRBV12-4; 7 positions agree with TRBD1. This CDR3 spans 14 amino acids. The trim removed 7 bases at V and 4 bases at J, leaving 10 bases unmatched. The CDR3 DNA is TGTGCCAGCACTAAAGGGACAGACATATACGAGCAGTACTTC. This translates into CASTKGTDIYEQYF.

This clonotype was observed at least ten times. The chain uses TRBV28 and TRBJ1-1, with no clear D. The CDR3 is 11 amino acids. Germline loops: CDR1 MDHEN, CDR2 SYDVKM. Deletions cut 3 bases from V and 8 bases from J, with 7 bases between. This CDR3 reads CASSFSREAFF. As DNA, the CDR3 is TGTGCCAGCAGTTTTAGCAGGGAAGCTTTCTTT. Full variable domain (outside the CDR3, taken from reference TRBV28 and TRBJ1-1): DVKVTQSSRYLVKRTGEKVFLECVQDMDHENMFWYRQDPGLGLRLIYFSYDVKMKEKGDIPEGYSVSREKKERFSLILESASTNQTSMYLCASSFSREAFFGQGTRLTVV.

This rearrangement joins TRBV30 to TRBJ1-6, with D possibly being TRBD1 (5 bases). The CDR3 contains 15 residues. V was shortened by 1 base and J by 3 bases, with 10 bases between the two germline ends. The V gene's germline CDR1 is GTSNPN and CDR2 SVGIG (reference sequence). CDR3 residues: CAWSAIGGYNSPLHF. The CDR3 bases are TGTGCCTGGAGTGCAATCGGGGGCTATAATTCACCCCTCCACTTT.

A few counts support this clonotype. The V and J genes are TRBV5-6 and TRBJ1-1, with 7 bases that match TRBD1. There are 16 residues in the CDR3. V was clipped by 6 bases and J by 7 bases; unmatched bases: 18. CDR1 is SGHDT and CDR2 is YYEEEE in the germline V gene. CDR3 in amino acids: CASTAGVRQGFFEAFF. The CDR3 DNA reads TGTGCCAGCACCGCGGGTGTCCGACAGGGCTTTTTTGAAGCTTTCTTT.

This sequence joins TRBV6-5 and TRBJ1-5; D is undetermined. CDR3 length equals 14 residues. Trimming cost V 4 bases and J 5 bases, with 12 bases left between them. Germline CDR1 and CDR2: MNHEY and SVGAGI. The chain's CDR3 is CASSLVQTDQPQHF. In DNA form, the CDR3 reads TGTGCCAGCAGTTTAGTACAGACGGATCAGCCCCAGCATTTT.

The sample holds many counts of this clonotype. This chain connects TRBV3-1 to TRBJ1-2; D remains unclear. CDR1 and CDR2 (germline): LGHDT, YNNKEL (reference sequence). The CDR3 contains 14 residues. V dropped 3 bases and J dropped 8 bases, with 16 bases sitting between them. CDR3 sequence (DNA): TGTGCCAGCAGCCATGTGGGGTCCCTAGGCGGCTACACCTTC. Residues: CASSHVGSLGGYTF.

Ten or more counts support this clonotype. The chain carries TRBV28 and TRBJ2-5; TRBD1 matches 8 bases. CDR1 and CDR2 (germline): MDHEN, SYDVKM. The J segment lost 7 bases and the V segment lost 7 bases, leaving 8 bases of the junction unmatched. The CDR3 covers 13 residues. CDR3 region: CASKDRVFGTQYF. The CDR3 coding sequence is TGTGCCAGCAAGGACAGGGTTTTCGGGACCCAGTACTTC.

This clonotype showed up many times. V gene TRBV11-2 combines with J gene TRBJ2-1, with D possibly being TRBD2 (5 bases). The V gene lost 5 bases and the J gene lost 4 bases, with 18 bases spanning the gap. The CDR3 runs to 16 residues. Germline loops: CDR1 SGHAT, CDR2 FQNNGV. The CDR3 loop is CASSLHGNAQYNEQFF. Here the CDR3 DNA reads TGTGCCAGCAGCCTACACGGGAATGCCCAATACAATGAGCAGTTCTTC.

This chain uses TRBV4-2 with TRBJ2-3, with a tentative D call TRBD2 (7 bases). Between the trimmed V and J ends, which lost 1 base and 5 bases, there was a span of 19 bases. The CDR3 spans 17 residues. Germline lookup yields CDR1 LGHNA and CDR2 YNFKEQ. The CDR3 nucleotides are TGTGCCAGCAGCCAAGCCATCCGGGGGGCCGAAGAAGATACGCAGTATTTT. It is translated as CASSQAIRGAEEDTQYF.

This clonotype was observed a handful of times. This chain's CDR3 is CASNSGSVVNTQYF. In nucleotides, the CDR3 is TGTGCCAGCAACTCCGGGTCCGTAGTGAATACGCAGTATTTT. The rearrangement joins TRBV6-2 or TRBV6-3 to TRBJ2-3; D gene unclear. The CDR3 length is 14 residues. V dropped 7 bases and J dropped 7 bases, with 18 bases sitting between them. From germline, CDR1 is MNHEY and CDR2 SVGEGT.

In this sample, this clonotype turned up a few times. This chain connects TRBV28 to TRBJ1-1, with D perhaps TRBD1 (6 bases). V lost 4 bases, J lost 3 bases, and 12 bases lay in between. This CDR3 is 14 amino acids long. The germline CDR1 and CDR2 sequences are MDHEN and SYDVKM. The CDR3 loop is CASSYRAPDTEAFF. CDR3 nucleotides: TGTGCCAGCAGTTACAGGGCACCGGACACTGAAGCTTTCTTT.

This clonotype has just a few counts. The rearrangement links TRBV5-4 to TRBJ1-6; 11 nucleotides line up with TRBD1. This CDR3 spans 15 amino acids. Trimming took 6 bases from V and 11 from J; bases not matched to a gene: 10. In germline, CDR1 is SGHNT, CDR2 YYREEE (reference sequence). CDR3 DNA: TGTGCCAGCACCGCTGGGACAGGGGGTACGACACCCCTCCACTTT. Encoded protein: CASTAGTGGTTPLHF.

This clonotype was counted ten times or more. V usage is TRBV6-2 or TRBV6-3 and J usage is TRBJ2-1; TRBD2 matches 9 bases. Germline V gene sequence: CDR1 MNHEY, CDR2 SVGEGT. The CDR3 spans 15 residues. Germline trimming cut 7 bases from V and 1 base from J; bases unmatched to any gene: 5. Here the CDR3 DNA reads TGTGCCAGCAAGGCGCGGGAGGGATCCTACAATGAGCAGTTCTTC. This sequence encodes CASKAREGSYNEQFF.

There are many counts of this clonotype. The chain combines TRBV28 with TRBJ1-5; D perhaps matches TRBD1 (6 bases). Trimming left V 3 bases short and J 4 bases short, with 22 bases between. The CDR3 sequence is 18 residues long. Germline CDR1 and CDR2: MDHEN and SYDVKM. Here the CDR3 DNA reads TGTGCCAGCAGTTTCCCAGACAGGCGAAGGCAGGGTAATCAGCCCCAGCATTTT. Its protein product is CASSFPDRRRQGNQPQHF.

The gene calls are TRBV9 and TRBJ2-2, with 10 bases lining up with TRBD2. V lost 4 bases to trimming and J lost 5 bases; unmatched junction nucleotides: 14. The germline gives CDR1 SGDLS, CDR2 YYNGEE. This CDR3 spans 18 amino acids. CDR3 DNA: TGTGCCAGCAGCCTCTCCCAAAGCGGGAGGGTCGAGACCGGGGAGCTGTTTTTT. Protein sequence: CASSLSQSGRVETGELFF. Full variable domain (outside the CDR3, taken from reference TRBV9 and TRBJ2-2): DSGVTQTPKHLITATGQRVTLRCSPRSGDLSVYWYQQSLDQGLQFLIQYYNGEERAKGNILERFSAQQFPDLHSELNLSSLELGDSALYFCASSLSQSGRVETGELFFGEGSRLTVL.

This clonotype was counted ten times or more. The chain is built from TRBV6-2 or TRBV6-3 and TRBJ1-5; a weak D match, TRBD1 (5 bases). CDR1 is MNHEY and CDR2 is SVGEGT in the germline V gene. This CDR3 contains 13 residues. V lost 11 bases, J lost 6 bases, and 17 bases lay in between. The chain's CDR3 is CAGATGVGQPQHF. CDR3 DNA: TGTGCCGGAGCGACGGGGGTAGGTCAGCCCCAGCATTTT.